Here is one TCR beta chain with its context. Its antigen remains unknown. The CDR3 length is 19 residues. The sample belongs to a study of T cell responses to AZD1222 COVID-19 vaccine. Regarding the study as a whole: Spike-specific TCR breadth and depth grew following two AZD1222 doses. The reported proportion of spike-specific TCRs targeting unmutated variant regions was nearly half. White British donors predominated, females outnumbered males, and clonal diversity was possibly underestimated. The study identified only a handful of AZD1222 recipients as seropositive at baseline.

The repertoire was sequenced with immunoSEQ multiplex PCR; TCRdb's copy has only in-frame clones and lacks some. Of approximately 180,000 clones in the sample, 70% to 90% were seen once. The source of this sequence is an adult who received the AZD1222 COVID-19 vaccine. The sequences come from peripheral blood, collected 28 days after the second AZD1222 dose. The rearrangement links TRBV21-1 to TRBJ2-1; the D call TRBD1 from the table was never checked on the DNA. TRBV21-1 is labeled a pseudogene. CDR3 bases: TGTGCCAGCAGCAAAGAAACGAGACGGGGGACAGGGGTCTACAATGAGCAGTTCTTC. It translates to CASSKETRRGTGVYNEQFF.